This T cell receptor beta chain was sequenced for a study of blood T cell repertoires in COVID-19. Background on the study: Whether acute or convalescent, the COVID-19 samples came from the United States, Italy and Spain. PBMCs, B-cell-depleted T cells, or T cells were the source of the cDNA or gDNA that made up the material.

Source study methods: From reference gene primer amplification, estimates of nucleated cell counts were derived. Measured with immunoSEQ multiplex PCR; TCRdb has only the in-frame clones, and not every one. That table gives V, J and clone size, and the DNA gave D and trimming. The data show 110,000 or so clones, approximately 80% seen once. The CDR3 has 15 amino acids. Trimming took off 5 bases at V and 4 bases at J, with 17 bases between the two ends. The germline gives CDR1 MNHEY, CDR2 SVGAGI. Material for sequencing was peripheral blood. The chain is built from TRBV6-5 and TRBJ1-1, with D possibly matching TRBD1 (5 bases). This TCR was recovered from a human donor in a cohort sampled during active COVID-19. The CDR3 DNA reads TGTGCCAGCAGTATCGGGGGAAGGGTTGGCACTGAAGCTTTCTTT. It specifies CASSIGGRVGTEAFF.